This record covers a single T cell receptor (beta chain). The antigen is unknown. This entry belongs to a study of T cells after yellow fever vaccination. Synthesis of TCR cDNA relied on 5'RACE template switching, which attached a universal primer site and UMIs. From the 5' RACE reads, TCRdb called clonotypes with MiXCR, one entry per CDR3 protein. The sample lists 200,000 to 300,000 distinct CDR3 sequences, about 7% occurring once. Study-wide points: Only a minor proportion of clonotypes was detected across both CD4 and CD8 compartments. After the booster, around 95% of CD4 and 75% to 90% of CD8 primary-response clones were re-detected.

Sequenced here: CD4+ T cells sorted from PBMCs, sampled on the day of the yellow fever booster vaccination. The receptor was isolated from a man aged 30-40 years who received the YFV17D yellow fever vaccine.

CDR3: CATSREATGYDTQYF. Written as DNA, the CDR3 is TGTGCCACCAGCAGAGAAGCAACAGGGTATGATACGCAGTATTTT. The chain employs TRBV15 and TRBJ2-3, with D possibly being TRBD1 (6 bases). This CDR3 comprises 15 residues. The germline CDR1 and CDR2 sequences are LNHNV and YYDKDF (reference sequence). Trimming removed 0 bases at V and 6 bases at J, with 13 bases between.